This record covers a single T cell receptor beta chain. What it recognizes is unknown. V lost 8 bases and J 7 bases, leaving 8 bases between the germline ends. Per germline, CDR1 SGHTA and CDR2 FQGNSA. The CDR3 runs 10 residues. This sample stems from a study of CD8+ T cells in alopecia areata. Study-wide results and caveats: Sequenced scalp T cells also include alphabeta T cells resident in normal skin. For lesional scalp, especially alopecia totalis/universalis, clonality was higher than in normal scalp.

Sequencing used cDNA as its template, made by extracting RNA and reverse transcribing it. TCRdb's copy holds only in-frame clones and misses some; the assay was immunoSEQ multiplex PCR. The sample lists hundreds of thousands of clones, 67% occurring once. The source material was CD4+ T cells sorted from blood, sampled at week 0. This TCR was sampled from a human donor with alopecia areata. The chain combines TRBV7-2 with TRBJ1-1; D gene unclear. The CDR3, as DNA: TGTGCCAGCGGGCTACTTGAAGCTTTCTTT. It codes for CASGLLEAFF.